One and the same sample provided the 11 T cell receptor beta chains below, sequenced in a study of shared clonotypes between healthy human individuals. Here immunoSEQ multiplex PCR was the method, and the copy in TCRdb shows in-frame clones only, minus some. The sample includes roughly 1,500,000 clones, approximately 98.5% of them seen just once. The sequencing input was naive CD4+ T cells sorted from blood. Subset here: CD45RA+ positively selected. These receptor sequences come from a man aged 25 to 40 in good health.

The chain has TRBV30 and TRBJ2-7, with D tentatively TRBD1 (5 bases). This CDR3 region has 13 residues. Germline values: CDR1 GTSNPN, CDR2 SVGIG (reference sequence). V lost 1 base and J lost 6, with 13 bases in between. CDR3 DNA sequence: TGTGCCTGGAGTGCCCAGGGCAGGGCCGAGCAGTACTTC. The encoded protein is CAWSAQGRAEQYF.

The chain uses TRBV29-1 and TRBJ2-3; D is perhaps TRBD1 (6 bases). This CDR3 has 14 amino acids. Looked up from germline, CDR1 is SQVTM and CDR2 is ANQGSEA. Trimming took 2 bases from V and 2 from J, leaving 11 bases between them. The CDR3 region is CSVESRQATDTQYF. CDR3 DNA sequence: TGCAGCGTTGAAAGCCGACAGGCCACAGATACGCAGTATTTT.

V gene TRBV29-1 combines with J gene TRBJ2-3; perhaps TRBD2 as D (7 bases). CDR3 length: 15 amino acids. Germline assignment: CDR1 SQVTM and CDR2 ANQGSEA. V lost 4 bases, J lost 3 bases, and 17 bases lay in between. The CDR3 protein is CSVGGGGRGTDTQYF. The CDR3 nucleotides read TGCAGCGTTGGCGGGGGTGGCAGGGGAACAGATACGCAGTATTTT.

This chain links TRBV19 with TRBJ2-1, with 11 bases matching TRBD2. The CDR3 has 18 residues. Germline CDR1 reads LNHDA; CDR2 reads SQIVND (reference sequence). V shed 8 bases and J 2 bases; nucleotides not matched to a gene: 14. DNA for the CDR3: TGTGCCAGTCAAAGGACTACTAGCGGGAGAGGAACCTACAATGAGCAGTTCTTC. It specifies CASQRTTSGRGTYNEQFF.

The count of this clone is one. CDR3 DNA sequence: TGTGCCAGCAGTGCGCGGAAAGAGACCCAGTACTTC. Translation: CASSARKETQYF. This chain uses TRBV2 with TRBJ2-5; D not resolved. Germline V gives CDR1 SNHLY, CDR2 FYNNEI. CDR3 size: 12 residues. The germline V and J ends were trimmed by 4 bases and 3 bases, with 6 bases remaining between them.

This sequence joins TRBV25-1 and TRBJ1-1; D call uncertain. This CDR3 is built from 14 residues. CDR1 is MGHDK, CDR2 SYGVNS, per germline. V was trimmed by 3 bases and J by 5 bases, leaving 13 bases between them. The CDR3 nucleotides read TGTGCCAGCAGTGATACGGCAGACGTGACTGAAGCTTTCTTT. Amino acids: CASSDTADVTEAFF.

The chain carries TRBV7-9 and TRBJ2-7; D gene unclear. The CDR3 covers 12 residues. V lost 3 bases, J lost 6 bases, and 9 bases lay in between. Germline-derived CDR1 and CDR2 are SEHNR and FQNEAQ (reference sequence). CDR3 in amino acids: CASSFLDPEQYF. DNA of the CDR3: TGTGCCAGCAGCTTCCTCGACCCCGAGCAGTACTTC.

The V and J genes are TRBV7-9 and TRBJ2-1, with 8 positions matching TRBD2. The CDR3 is 15 residues long. The germline gives CDR1 SEHNR, CDR2 FQNEAQ (reference sequence). V was clipped by 5 bases and J by 0 bases; unmatched bases: 3. The CDR3 loop is CASSTSGSSYNEQFF. CDR3 coding DNA: TGTGCCAGCAGCACTAGCGGAAGCTCCTACAATGAGCAGTTCTTC.

The chain has TRBV5-1 and TRBJ2-7, with TRBD1 as a possible D gene (6 bases). The CDR3 contains 13 residues. V lost 3 bases to trimming and J lost 2 bases, with 9 bases between them. Germline CDR1 and CDR2: SGHRS and YFSETQ. CDR3 amino acids: CASSWDNTYEQYF. DNA of the CDR3: TGCGCCAGCAGCTGGGACAACACCTACGAGCAGTACTTC. The full variable domain, completed using reference TRBV5-1 and TRBJ2-7, is KAGVTQTPRYLIKTRGQQVTLSCSPISGHRSVSWYQQTPGQGLQFLFEYFSETQRNKGNFPGRFSGRQFSNSRSEMNVSTLELGDSALYLCASSWDNTYEQYFGPGTRLTVT.

This clone appeared a single time. The V call is TRBV7-9, the J call TRBJ1-1; D unclear. The CDR3 runs 9 residues. Trimming stripped 8 bases from V and 8 bases from J, with 6 bases between. CDR1 is SEHNR, CDR2 FQNEAQ, per germline (reference sequence). CDR3 sequence (DNA): TGTGCCAGCGGCCCGGAAGCTTTCTTT. Its translation: CASGPEAFF.

The chain recombines TRBV28 with TRBJ2-6, with D tentatively TRBD2 (5 bases). The V end was cut by 0 bases, the J end by 0 bases, with 12 bases between. Germline assignment: CDR1 MDHEN and CDR2 SYDVKM. The CDR3 covers 18 residues. The CDR3 nucleotides are TGTGCCAGCAGTTTATGGCGGGCTAAACACTCTGGGGCCAACGTCCTGACTTTC. It encodes CASSLWRAKHSGANVLTF.